Listed here are 25 T cell receptor beta chains from one sample, sequenced in a study of neurological immune-mediated disorders. TCRdb independently ran MiXCR on the 5' RACE reads; one entry per CDR3 protein. The profile shows about 50,000 distinct CDR3 sequences, 10% of them singletons. Sample: PBMCs. These receptors were collected from a woman in her 40s with HTLV-1-associated myelopathy (HAM/TSP).

This clonotype was seen repeatedly, ten times or more. The chain couples TRBV6-2 or TRBV6-3 to TRBJ1-1; D call uncertain. The CDR3 is made up of 13 amino acids. Trimming stripped 6 bases from V and 3 bases from J, with 11 bases between. From germline, CDR1 is MNHEY and CDR2 SVGEGT. The CDR3 protein is CASRQSRYTEAFF. The CDR3 nucleotides read TGTGCCAGCAGACAAAGTCGGTACACTGAAGCTTTCTTT.

This clonotype was observed at least ten times. The chain links TRBV19 to TRBJ1-1, with TRBD1 as a possible D gene (5 bases). CDR3 size: 13 residues. The germline V and J ends were trimmed by 6 bases and 2 bases, with 10 bases remaining between them. Germline CDR1 is LNHDA and CDR2 is SQIVND (reference sequence). CDR3 DNA: TGTGCCAGTAGCCGGGACGAAAACACTGAAGCTTTCTTT. Protein: CASSRDENTEAFF.

The sample holds many counts of this clonotype. The chain combines TRBV6-5 with TRBJ2-5; tentative D call: TRBD2 (5 bases). V gave up 0 bases and J gave up 1 base, with 12 bases separating them. Germline loops: CDR1 MNHEY, CDR2 SVGAGI. This CDR3 has 16 amino acids. The CDR3 spells CASSYSRLDFQETQYF. The CDR3, as DNA: TGTGCCAGCAGTTACTCGAGATTGGACTTCCAAGAGACCCAGTACTTC.

This clonotype was recorded many times. CDR3 sequence (DNA): TGTGCCAGCAGCCGAACAAAATACAATGAGCAGTTCTTC. Its protein product is CASSRTKYNEQFF. J is TRBJ2-1 and V is TRBV7-2; D unresolved. The CDR3 loop spans 13 amino acids. Between the trimmed V and J ends, which lost 5 bases and 4 bases, there was a span of 9 bases. CDR1 is SGHTA and CDR2 is FQGNSA in the germline V gene. Drawing the rest from reference TRBV7-2 and TRBJ2-1, the complete variable domain is GAGVSQSPSNKVTEKGKDVELRCDPISGHTALYWYRQSLGQGLEFLIYFQGNSAPDKSGLPSDRFSAERTGGSVSTLTIQRTQQEDSAVYLCASSRTKYNEQFFGPGTRLTVL.

The chain employs TRBV5-1 and TRBJ2-7, with 10 bases fitting TRBD2. V lost 4 bases, J lost 6 bases, and 19 bases stayed unmatched. Germline-derived CDR1 and CDR2 are SGHRS and YFSETQ. The CDR3 consists of 18 residues. CDR3: CASSRSGGALRGSGEQYF. The CDR3 nucleotides are TGCGCCAGCAGCCGGAGCGGGGGGGCCCTTCGTGGTTCCGGCGAGCAGTACTTC.

This clonotype was seen many times. V usage is TRBV3-1 and J usage is TRBJ1-1; D gene unclear. The CDR3 runs 12 residues. Germline values: CDR1 LGHDT, CDR2 YNNKEL (reference sequence). V was pared by 1 base and J by 7 bases, with 7 bases between. CDR3 sequence reads: CASSQVSGEAFF. CDR3 coding DNA: TGTGCCAGCAGCCAAGTAAGCGGTGAAGCTTTCTTT.

The sample holds many counts of this clonotype. The chain recombines TRBV24-1 with TRBJ2-3, with 8 positions matching TRBD1. Trimming cost V 1 base and J 2 bases; bases outside gene matches: 7. The CDR3 is 17 residues long. The germline gives CDR1 KGHDR, CDR2 SFDVKD. In DNA, the CDR3 is TGTGCCACCAGTGATTTAAACCCGGGACAGGACACAGATACGCAGTATTTT. Protein product: CATSDLNPGQDTDTQYF.

This clonotype was detected many times. This chain connects TRBV20-1 to TRBJ2-3; TRBD2 matches 8 bases. Germline V gene sequence: CDR1 DFQATT, CDR2 SNEGSKA (reference sequence). There are 13 residues in the CDR3. The ends lost 6 bases at V and 1 base at J; junction bases unmatched: 3. The CDR3 loop reads CSAKAGGTDTQYF. The CDR3 DNA follows: TGCAGTGCAAAAGCGGGGGGCACAGATACGCAGTATTTT.

In this sample, this clonotype turned up many times. V and J are TRBV7-2 and TRBJ1-6; the D is unclear. Germline V gene data show CDR1 as SGHTA and CDR2 as FQGNSA. Between the trimmed V and J ends, which lost 5 bases and 7 bases, there was a span of 3 bases. CDR3 length: 11 amino acids. As DNA, the CDR3 is TGTGCCAGCAGCCAGAATTCACCCCTCCACTTT. It codes for CASSQNSPLHF. Full variable domain (rest looked up from reference TRBV7-2 and TRBJ1-6): GAGVSQSPSNKVTEKGKDVELRCDPISGHTALYWYRQSLGQGLEFLIYFQGNSAPDKSGLPSDRFSAERTGGSVSTLTIQRTQQEDSAVYLCASSQNSPLHFGNGTRLTVT.

In its sample, this clonotype was seen many times. The chain combines TRBV9 with TRBJ1-5; the match to TRBD1 covers 7 bases. This CDR3 contains 16 residues. J gave up 4 bases and V 4 bases, and 11 bases lay outside the gene matches. Germline CDR1 SGDLS, CDR2 YYNGEE. Here the CDR3 reads CASSSDGQDPNQPQHF. CDR3 in DNA: TGTGCCAGCAGCTCCGACGGACAGGACCCTAATCAGCCCCAGCATTTT.

This clonotype has a count of ten or more. The rearrangement joins TRBV18 to TRBJ2-2, with D perhaps TRBD2 (6 bases). The CDR3 consists of 17 residues. The germline gives CDR1 KGHSH, CDR2 LQKENI. V gave up 1 base and J gave up 4 bases, with 16 bases separating them. CDR3 nucleotides: TGTGCCAGCTCACCACGGGACCGGCAGGGAGGCACCGGGGAGCTGTTTTTT. Amino acids: CASSPRDRQGGTGELFF. Combining the CDR3 with reference TRBV18 and TRBJ2-2 gives the whole variable domain NAGVMQNPRHLVRRRGQEARLRCSPMKGHSHVYWYRQLPEEGLKFMVYLQKENIIDESGMPKERFSAEFPKEGPSILRIQQVVRGDSAAYFCASSPRDRQGGTGELFFGEGSRLTVL.

This clonotype was recorded at least ten times. The V and J genes are TRBV20-1 and TRBJ2-1, with 7 bases fitting TRBD2. This CDR3 is 14 amino acids long. Germline V gene data show CDR1 as DFQATT and CDR2 as SNEGSKA (reference sequence). J lost 3 bases, V lost 3 bases, and 5 bases had no gene match. The CDR3 DNA reads TGCAGTGCTAGCTCCGGGACTAACTACAATGAGCAGTTCTTC. It codes for CSASSGTNYNEQFF.

This clonotype has only a few counts. V and J are TRBV19 and TRBJ1-5; 8 nucleotides align to TRBD1. The junction had 1 base not matched to a gene; V was cut back by 4 bases and J by 5 bases. The CDR3 sequence is 13 residues long. Germline V gene sequence: CDR1 LNHDA, CDR2 SQIVND (reference sequence). In DNA form, the CDR3 reads TGTGCCAGTAGTACGGACAGGGATCAGCCCCAGCATTTT. Translated: CASSTDRDQPQHF.

The table lists this clonotype with many counts. The chain has TRBV27 and TRBJ2-6; 9 positions match TRBD1. CDR3 size: 18 residues. The trim removed 1 base at V and 2 bases at J, leaving 6 bases unmatched. Germline V lookup: CDR1 MNHEY, CDR2 SMNVEV (reference sequence). CDR3: CASSLFGQGLAGANVLTF. The DNA for the CDR3 is TGTGCCAGCAGTTTATTTGGACAGGGGCTCGCTGGGGCCAACGTCCTGACTTTC.

This clonotype was detected ten times or more. The chain joins TRBV6-2 or TRBV6-3 to TRBJ2-1; 7 bases are shared with TRBD1. V trimming: 6 bases; J trimming: 0 bases; junction bases outside the gene matches: 14. The germline V gene encodes CDR1 MNHEY and CDR2 SVGEGT. CDR3 length: 18 residues. CDR3 sequence: CASSLLGQESPSYNEQFF. CDR3 coding DNA: TGTGCCAGCAGCCTCCTTGGACAGGAGAGTCCCTCCTACAATGAGCAGTTCTTC.

This clonotype was counted ten times or more. The chain is built from TRBV5-1 and TRBJ1-1; TRBD1 aligns across 10 bases. CDR3 length: 14 residues. V was pared by 4 bases and J by 4 bases, with 4 bases of the junction left unmatched. From germline, CDR1 is SGHRS and CDR2 YFSETQ. As DNA, the CDR3 is TGCGCCAGCAGCCTAGGACAGGGGGGCACTGAAGCTTTCTTT. This encodes CASSLGQGGTEAFF.

This clonotype occurred many times. Mismatch with germline at one junction end may stem from a read error. The chain carries TRBV6-5 and TRBJ2-1, with 9 bases matching TRBD2. The CDR3 loop spans 16 amino acids. Germline V gene sequence: CDR1 MNHEY, CDR2 SVGAGI. CDR3 sequence: CASSYGAGGPYNDQFF. CDR3 sequence (DNA): TGTGCCAGCAGTTACGGGGCGGGGGGGCCGTACAATGATCAGTTCTTC.

A note on this clonotype: Possible read error: a much larger clone is one base away. The chain carries TRBV29-1 and TRBJ2-1; D possibly corresponds to TRBD1 (6 bases). The J call may be faulty, since TRBJ2-7 better matches the DNA end. Germline assignment: CDR1 SQVTM and CDR2 ANQGSEA. This CDR3 spans 13 amino acids. CDR3 bases: TGCAGCGCCCTCCCTGGACAGAACAATGAGCAGTACTTC. Translation: CSALPGQNNEQYF.

V gene TRBV7-2 combines with J gene TRBJ2-3, with 8 positions matching TRBD2. Losses at the gene ends were 5 bases for V and 2 bases for J; bases not matched to a gene: 9. The germline V gene encodes CDR1 SGHTA and CDR2 FQGNSA. The CDR3 runs 16 residues. As DNA, the CDR3 is TGTGCCAGCAGCCAGGGAGCGGGGGAGTCCACAGATACGCAGTATTTT. Encoded protein: CASSQGAGESTDTQYF.

This clonotype was counted at least ten times. The chain is built from TRBV29-1 and TRBJ2-7, with 8 bases fitting TRBD1. The CDR3 has 14 residues. Germline V lookup: CDR1 SQVTM, CDR2 ANQGSEA. The junction had 8 bases not matched to a gene; V was cut back by 6 bases and J by 1 base. The CDR3 sequence: CSVETGTGSYEQYF. The CDR3 coding sequence is TGCAGCGTGGAGACCGGGACAGGATCCTACGAGCAGTACTTC.

With respect to this clonotype: Since no conserved phenylalanine or tryptophan closes the CDR3, a read error is the likely cause. The chain couples TRBV6-2 or TRBV6-3 to TRBJ2-1, with TRBD2 identical over 11 bases. The CDR3 loop spans 18 amino acids. Germline lookup yields CDR1 MNHEY and CDR2 SVGEGT. In DNA form, the CDR3 reads TGTGTCAGCAGCCCTGCTCGACTAGCGGGGCGGGGGGTCAATGAGCAGTTCCTC. Translation gives CVSSPARLAGRGVNEQFL.

This rearrangement joins TRBV20-1 to TRBJ2-7; TRBD1 might be the D (6 bases). The CDR3 is 12 amino acids. Germline V gene sequence: CDR1 DFQATT, CDR2 SNEGSKA (reference sequence). The V and J ends lost 6 bases and 6 bases respectively, with 15 bases between them. The CDR3 DNA sequence: TGCAGTGCAGCCTCACAGGGCGTCGAGCAGTACTTC. Translating it yields CSAASQGVEQYF.

There are many counts of this clonotype. V is TRBV7-2 and J is TRBJ2-5; 9 positions agree with TRBD1. This CDR3 contains 17 residues. V lost 7 bases and J lost 5; bases outside the gene matches: 17. CDR1 SGHTA and CDR2 FQGNSA come from the germline V gene. CDR3 coding DNA: TGTGCCAGCACCAACGGACGGGACAGGGAAGTCGGGGAGACCCAGTACTTC. Translation gives CASTNGRDREVGETQYF. The full variable domain, rest sourced from reference TRBV7-2 and TRBJ2-5, is GAGVSQSPSNKVTEKGKDVELRCDPISGHTALYWYRQSLGQGLEFLIYFQGNSAPDKSGLPSDRFSAERTGGSVSTLTIQRTQQEDSAVYLCASTNGRDREVGETQYFGPGTRLLVL.

This clonotype was counted at least ten times. The chain recombines TRBV24-1 with TRBJ2-3, with D possibly matching TRBD2 (7 bases). The V end was cut by 9 bases, the J end by 0 bases, with 15 bases between. The CDR3 runs to 15 residues. Germline V gives CDR1 KGHDR, CDR2 SFDVKD. As DNA, the CDR3 is TGTGCCACCGAGGGGGGGACACGTAGCACAGATACGCAGTATTTT. This sequence encodes CATEGGTRSTDTQYF.

This clonotype appeared many times. The V and J genes are TRBV4-1 and TRBJ2-3; 11 bases map to TRBD2. There are 16 residues in the CDR3. With V trimmed by 5 bases and J by 4 bases, 8 bases remained unmatched. Per germline, CDR1 MGHRA and CDR2 YSYEKL. CDR3 nucleotides: TGCGCCAGCAGCGGATATAGCGGGGGGGCCTCAGATACGCAGTATTTT. Its translation is CASSGYSGGASDTQYF.